The rows below give T cell receptor beta chains drawn from one sample of a study of human T cells and chemical hapten exposure. From the RACE reads, TCRdb called clonotypes with MiXCR, one entry per CDR3 protein. The table has about 50,000 distinct CDR3 sequences, about 3.9% seen once. The sample was whole blood. These TCRs come from a female donor in good health. Some clones in this sample may be carry-over from other donors' samples. CDR3s include the opening cysteine and the closing phenylalanine or tryptophan. A D gene is named only where the DNA matches it firmly. Clone size, where shown, is once, few, many, or a class for clones that have expanded.

v_call,d_call,clone_size,j_call,cdr3_aa,cdr3_nt
TRBV29-1,TRBD1,-,TRBJ2-2,CSTLDRVSSGELFF,TGCAGCACGCTGGACAGGGTCTCGTCCGGGGAGCTGTTTTTT
TRBV6-5,TRBD1,many,TRBJ2-7,CASSYSRTGVRDEQYF,TGTGCCAGCAGTTACTCGAGGACAGGGGTACGAGACGAGCAGTACTTC
TRBV9,-,many,TRBJ2-3,CASSVDTSTDTQYF,TGTGCCAGCAGCGTCGATACTAGCACAGATACGCAGTATTTT
TRBV29-1,TRBD1,many,TRBJ1-1,CSVEEKAQGLGDTEAFF,TGCAGCGTTGAAGAGAAGGCACAGGGGCTAGGGGACACTGAAGCTTTCTTT
TRBV5-1,-,many,TRBJ2-3,CASSLEGLEGDTQYF,TGCGCCAGCAGCCTGGAAGGATTAGAGGGGGATACGCAGTATTTT
TRBV7-7,-,-,TRBJ2-3,CASSLGPTPFTDTQYF,TGTGCCAGCAGCCTGGGACCGACCCCGTTCACAGATACGCAGTATTTT
TRBV28,-,many,TRBJ2-3,CASSFGDIGTDTQYF,TGTGCCAGCAGTTTCGGGGACATCGGCACAGATACGCAGTATTTT
TRBV2,-,many,TRBJ1-5,CAGTGGSNQPQHF,TGTGCCGGCACCGGCGGAAGCAATCAGCCCCAGCATTTT
TRBV20-1,TRBD1,many,TRBJ2-1,CSARDRITGETGEQFF,TGCAGTGCTAGAGATAGGATTACAGGGGAAACTGGCGAGCAGTTCTTC
TRBV2,-,many,TRBJ2-1,CASSRAGSYNEQFF,TGTGCCAGCAGTAGGGCGGGATCCTACAATGAGCAGTTCTTC
TRBV3-1,-,many,TRBJ2-1,CASSQVVSEQFF,TGTGCCAGCAGCCAAGTTGTTAGTGAGCAGTTCTTC
TRBV4-1,-,-,TRBJ1-1,CASSQGWGRWNTEAFF,TGCGCCAGCAGCCAAGGCTGGGGGCGATGGAACACTGAAGCTTTCTTT
TRBV5-1,TRBD1,-,TRBJ2-7,CASSPDRGSLYEQYF,TGCGCCAGCAGCCCGGACAGGGGTTCCCTCTACGAGCAGTACTTC
TRBV12-3/TRBV12-4,TRBD1,many,TRBJ2-1,CASSPGQGSGYNEQFF,TGTGCCAGCAGTCCGGGACAGGGATCTGGGTACAATGAGCAGTTCTTC
TRBV20-1,-,many,TRBJ2-5,CSARFGQETQYF,TGCAGTGCTAGGTTCGGCCAAGAGACCCAGTACTTC
TRBV6-5,-,many,TRBJ2-5,CASSYSFRGFQETQYF,TGTGCCAGCAGTTACTCTTTTCGGGGATTCCAAGAGACCCAGTACTTC
TRBV24-1,-,many,TRBJ1-2,CATSATKDSRHKNYGYTF,TGTGCCACCAGTGCCACTAAAGACAGCCGGCATAAAAACTATGGCTACACCTTC
TRBV24-1,TRBD2,many,TRBJ2-3,CATSDPLAGGGDTQYF,TGTGCCACCAGTGACCCCCTAGCGGGGGGCGGCGATACGCAGTATTTT
TRBV3-1,TRBD1,-,TRBJ2-7,CASSQGQGALTEQYF,TGTGCCAGCAGCCAAGGACAGGGGGCCTTGACGGAGCAGTACTTC
TRBV7-6,TRBD1,many,TRBJ2-3,CASTETGGTDTQYF,TGTGCCAGCACCGAGACAGGGGGCACAGATACGCAGTATTTT
TRBV29-1,-,many,TRBJ1-1,CSADSMNTEAFF,TGCAGTGCGGACAGCATGAACACTGAAGCTTTCTTT
TRBV27,-,few,TRBJ2-1,CASSLEVGTGYNEQFF,TGTGCCAGCAGTTTAGAAGTGGGCACAGGATACAATGAGCAGTTCTTC
TRBV7-9,-,many,TRBJ2-7,CASRPPGIYEQYF,TGTGCCAGCAGGCCTCCAGGGATCTACGAGCAGTACTTC
TRBV29-1,-,many,TRBJ2-3,CSVDRADTQYF,TGCAGCGTTGATAGGGCAGATACGCAGTATTTT
TRBV5-1,TRBD1,many,TRBJ1-5,CASSPTGDRVHQPQHF,TGCGCCAGCAGCCCTACCGGGGACAGGGTCCATCAGCCCCAGCATTTT
TRBV15,-,-,TRBJ2-1,CATSRAGRGARGIF,TGTGCCACCAGCAGAGCGGGTCGCGGCGCCCGAGGGATCTTC
TRBV30,-,many,TRBJ1-1,CAWSVLGGTEAFF,TGTGCCTGGAGTGTACTTGGGGGGACTGAAGCTTTCTTT
TRBV29-1,-,-,TRBJ2-3,CSDAWRPVHTQYF,TGCAGCGACGCTTGGCGGCCCGTGCATACGCAGTATTTT
TRBV6-5,TRBD2,many,TRBJ2-3,CASRYSGGPSTDTQYF,TGTGCCAGCAGGTATAGCGGGGGGCCTAGCACAGATACGCAGTATTTT
TRBV20-1,-,few,TRBJ1-5,CSASRGRSNQPQNF,TGCAGTGCTAGCCGGGGGCGAAGCAATCAGCCCCAGAATTTT
TRBV7-9,-,-,TRBJ2-7,CASSFTAAYEQYF,TGTGCCAGCAGCTTTACAGCGGCCTACGAGCAGTACTTC
TRBV2,TRBD1,many,TRBJ1-5,CASRNDRGRQPQHF,TGTGCCAGCAGGAATGACAGGGGGAGGCAGCCCCAGCATTTT
TRBV12-3/TRBV12-4,-,many,TRBJ2-6,CASSPTGANVLTF,TGTGCCAGCAGTCCAACCGGGGCCAACGTCCTGACTTTC
TRBV6-2/TRBV6-3,-,many,TRBJ2-6,CATGVTGSGANVLTF,TGTGCCACCGGAGTTACAGGTTCTGGGGCCAACGTCCTGACTTTC
TRBV6-2/TRBV6-3,-,many,TRBJ2-2,CASKNYRDANTGELFF,TGTGCCAGCAAAAATTACAGGGACGCGAACACCGGGGAGCTGTTTTTT
TRBV7-9,-,-,TRBJ1-6,CASSLAGTTSPLHF,TGTGCCAGCAGCTTGGCCGGTACAACGTCACCCCTCCACTTT
TRBV6-1,-,few,TRBJ1-1,CASSEDPGSHTEAFF,TGTGCCAGCAGTGAAGACCCAGGGTCTCACACTGAAGCTTTCTTT
TRBV12-2,-,many,TRBJ2-5,CASRSGEAVPRMETQYF,TGTGCAAGTCGCTCCGGTGAGGCGGTCCCGAGGATGGAGACCCAGTACTTC